Listed below are T cell receptor beta chains from one sample, sequenced in a study of technical replicates of blood from a few donors. Sequencing was performed with immunoSEQ multiplex PCR; in TCRdb, only in-frame clones are kept and a portion is missing. The sample includes about 84,000 clones, around 93% of them seen just once. The material sequenced was T cells isolated from PBMCs. The receptor set was obtained from a human donor in good health. CDR3s include the opening cysteine and the closing phenylalanine or tryptophan. The D gene is left open where the match is weak. Size is stated for part of the rows, as once, few or many counts, or as a class when the clone is expanded.

CDR3: CASSQAGPVYGYTF
DNA: TGCGCCAGCAGCCAAGCAGGGCCCGTATATGGCTACACCTTC
size: .
length: 14
V: TRBV4-1
J: TRBJ1-2
D: .

CDR3: CASSPLTGYSAEAFF
DNA: TGTGCCAGCTCACCGCTGACAGGGTATTCAGCTGAAGCTTTCTTT
size: .
length: 15
V: TRBV18
J: TRBJ1-1
D: TRBD1

CDR3: CASSSGDSFTDTQYF
DNA: TGTGCCAGCAGTTCAGGGGACAGCTTCACAGATACGCAGTATTTT
size: .
length: 15
V: TRBV27
J: TRBJ2-3
D: TRBD1

CDR3: CASSQKRETQYF
DNA: TGCGCCAGCAGCCAAAAACGGGAGACCCAGTACTTC
size: once
length: 12
V: TRBV5-1
J: TRBJ2-5
D: .

CDR3: CASSMGVYEQYF
DNA: TGCGCCAGCAGTATGGGAGTTTACGAGCAGTACTTC
size: .
length: 12
V: TRBV5-1
J: TRBJ2-7
D: .

CDR3: CASSLLSGPYGYTF
DNA: TGTGCCAGCAGCTTATTATCAGGGCCCTATGGCTACACCTTC
size: once
length: 14
V: TRBV7-3
J: TRBJ1-2
D: .

CDR3: CASSLEGEETQYF
DNA: TGCGCCAGCAGCTTGGAAGGGGAAGAGACCCAGTACTTC
size: .
length: 13
V: TRBV5-1
J: TRBJ2-5
D: .

CDR3: CASSLRDQGQNQYF
DNA: TGTGCCAGCAGCTTGAGGGACCAGGGACAGAATCAGTACTTC
size: .
length: 14
V: TRBV5-5
J: TRBJ2-7
D: TRBD1

CDR3: CASSQEGEGRELFF
DNA: TGTGCCAGCAGCCAAGAAGGTGAGGGCCGGGAACTGTTTTTT
size: .
length: 14
V: TRBV4-2
J: TRBJ1-4
D: .

CDR3: CASSTAAGRTYEQYF
DNA: TGTGCCAGTAGTACCGCAGCGGGACGAACCTACGAGCAGTACTTC
size: many
length: 15
V: TRBV19
J: TRBJ2-7
D: TRBD2

CDR3: CASSGRPGGLNTEAFF
DNA: TGTGCCAGCAGCGGCCGACCAGGGGGCCTGAACACTGAAGCTTTCTTT
size: once
length: 16
V: TRBV5-4
J: TRBJ1-1
D: TRBD1

CDR3: CASSGGIGNQETQYF
DNA: TGTGCCAGCAGCGGCGGGATAGGAAATCAAGAGACCCAGTACTTC
size: .
length: 15
V: TRBV6-1
J: TRBJ2-5
D: .

CDR3: CASSILGWGTDGNTIYF
DNA: TGTGCCAGCAGTATATTAGGGTGGGGCACGGACGGAAACACCATATATTTT
size: .
length: 17
V: TRBV28
J: TRBJ1-3
D: .

CDR3: CAWSSIQGNYPRDEQYF
DNA: TGTGCCTGGAGTAGCATACAGGGAAATTATCCCCGGGACGAGCAGTACTTC
size: .
length: 17
V: TRBV30
J: TRBJ2-7
D: .

CDR3: CASSFGLAGVGEQYF
DNA: TGCGCCAGCAGTTTCGGACTAGCGGGAGTGGGGGAGCAGTACTTC
size: .
length: 15
V: TRBV10-2
J: TRBJ2-7
D: TRBD2

CDR3: CAWSVGSRNEKLFF
DNA: TGTGCCTGGAGTGTAGGGAGCAGAAATGAAAAACTGTTTTTT
size: .
length: 14
V: TRBV30
J: TRBJ1-4
D: .

CDR3: CAWSLPSGDQPQHF
DNA: TGTGCCTGGAGTCTTCCTTCGGGGGATCAGCCCCAGCATTTT
size: .
length: 14
V: TRBV30
J: TRBJ1-5
D: .

CDR3: CASSPGQSYEQYF
DNA: TGCGCCAGCAGCCCTGGACAGAGCTACGAGCAGTACTTC
size: .
length: 13
V: TRBV10-1
J: TRBJ2-7
D: .

CDR3: CASSSTTSSSYEQYF
DNA: TGTGCCAGCAGCTCAACTACCAGTTCCTCCTACGAGCAGTACTTC
size: .
length: 15
V: TRBV28
J: TRBJ2-7
D: .

CDR3: CASSLEQGIYGYTF
DNA: TGTGCCAGCAGCTTAGAACAGGGTATCTATGGCTACACCTTC
size: few
length: 14
V: TRBV7-9
J: TRBJ1-2
D: .

CDR3: CATSRDLLAGYEQYF
DNA: TGTGCCACCAGCAGAGATCTGCTAGCGGGCTACGAGCAGTACTTC
size: .
length: 15
V: TRBV15
J: TRBJ2-7
D: TRBD2

CDR3: CASSYRYGQPQHF
DNA: TGTGCCAGCAGTTACCGGTATGGTCAGCCCCAGCATTTT
size: .
length: 13
V: TRBV6-5
J: TRBJ1-5
D: .

CDR3: CASSSSADSNQPQHF
DNA: TGTGCCAGCAGCTCATCAGCGGATAGCAATCAGCCCCAGCATTTT
size: .
length: 15
V: TRBV7-9
J: TRBJ1-5
D: .

CDR3: CASSAGTGSTYEQYF
DNA: TGTGCCAGCAGTGCCGGGACAGGGTCTACCTACGAGCAGTACTTC
size: .
length: 15
V: TRBV2
J: TRBJ2-7
D: TRBD1

CDR3: CASSLISQRGAYEQYF
DNA: TGTGCCAGCAGCTTGATCTCTCAACGGGGAGCCTACGAGCAGTACTTC
size: .
length: 16
V: TRBV5-8
J: TRBJ2-7
D: .

CDR3: CASSEGLAAFNEQFF
DNA: TGTGCCAGCAGTGAAGGACTAGCGGCCTTTAATGAGCAGTTCTTC
size: .
length: 15
V: TRBV2
J: TRBJ2-1
D: TRBD2

CDR3: CASSPPRGAEAFF
DNA: TGTGCCAGCAGCCCGCCTCGGGGGGCTGAAGCTTTCTTT
size: .
length: 13
V: TRBV5-5
J: TRBJ1-1
D: .

CDR3: CSVGDPRASPPDTQYF
DNA: TGCAGCGTTGGGGATCCGCGGGCTAGCCCCCCCGATACGCAGTATTTT
size: once
length: 16
V: TRBV29-1
J: TRBJ2-3
D: .

CDR3: CASSLVVAGDNEQFF
DNA: TGTGCCAGCAGCCTGGTAGTAGCGGGAGACAATGAGCAGTTCTTC
size: .
length: 15
V: TRBV27
J: TRBJ2-1
D: TRBD2

CDR3: CASSPPSEGSYEQYF
DNA: TGTGCCAGCTCACCACCTTCGGAGGGTTCCTACGAGCAGTACTTC
size: .
length: 15
V: TRBV18
J: TRBJ2-7
D: .

CDR3: CANTSSGRNYEQYF
DNA: TGTGCCAACACAAGTAGCGGGAGAAACTACGAGCAGTACTTC
size: .
length: 14
V: TRBV6-4
J: TRBJ2-7
D: TRBD2

CDR3: CASSVRLGAGAEAFF
DNA: TGTGCCAGCAGCGTTCGGCTGGGGGCGGGCGCTGAAGCTTTCTTT
size: .
length: 15
V: TRBV9
J: TRBJ1-1
D: .

CDR3: CATLGGGEQYF
DNA: TGTGCCACCCTTGGGGGGGGCGAGCAGTACTTC
size: .
length: 11
V: TRBV15
J: TRBJ2-7
D: TRBD2

CDR3: CASSTKRHFYEQYF
DNA: TGTGCCAGCTCTACTAAGCGGCATTTCTACGAGCAGTACTTC
size: .
length: 14
V: TRBV7-9
J: TRBJ2-7
D: .

CDR3: CASSLVGGNEQFF
DNA: TGTGCCAGCAGCTTAGTGGGGGGCAATGAGCAGTTCTTC
size: .
length: 13
V: TRBV7-9
J: TRBJ2-1
D: .

CDR3: CASSYGTGEAFF
DNA: TGTGCCAGCAGTTACGGGACAGGTGAAGCTTTCTTT
size: .
length: 12
V: TRBV6-5
J: TRBJ1-1
D: TRBD1

CDR3: CASSLASRNTEAFF
DNA: TGTGCCAGCAGCTTAGCCTCCCGGAACACTGAAGCTTTCTTT
size: .
length: 14
V: TRBV7-2
J: TRBJ1-1
D: .

CDR3: CASSFAPYEQYF
DNA: TGTGCCAGCAGCTTTGCGCCCTACGAGCAGTACTTC
size: .
length: 12
V: TRBV11-3
J: TRBJ2-7
D: .

CDR3: CASSLDRFNEKLFF
DNA: TGTGCCAGCAGCCTCGACAGGTTTAATGAAAAACTGTTTTTT
size: .
length: 14
V: TRBV27
J: TRBJ1-4
D: .

CDR3: CASSGGRYGEQFF
DNA: TGTGCCAGCAGTGGCGGGAGGTACGGTGAGCAGTTCTTC
size: few
length: 13
V: TRBV2
J: TRBJ2-1
D: TRBD2

CDR3: CASSLASGWTEAFF
DNA: TGTGCCAGCAGCTTAGCCTCGGGGTGGACTGAAGCTTTCTTT
size: .
length: 14
V: TRBV7-9
J: TRBJ1-1
D: .

CDR3: CASSRGGLSTDTQYF
DNA: TGTGCCAGCAGCCGGGGGGGACTTAGCACAGATACGCAGTATTTT
size: .
length: 15
V: TRBV7-3
J: TRBJ2-3
D: TRBD2

CDR3: CASSALGGNQPQHF
DNA: TGTGCCAGCAGCGCCCTCGGGGGGAATCAGCCCCAGCATTTT
size: .
length: 14
V: TRBV9
J: TRBJ1-5
D: .

CDR3: CASSTPPIAGGGNIQYF
DNA: TGCGCCAGCAGCACCCCTCCTATAGCGGGAGGGGGGAACATTCAGTACTTC
size: .
length: 17
V: TRBV4-1
J: TRBJ2-4
D: TRBD2

CDR3: CASSSPDRSLPYEQYF
DNA: TGTGCCAGTAGTTCTCCGGACAGGAGCCTTCCCTACGAGCAGTACTTC
size: .
length: 16
V: TRBV19
J: TRBJ2-7
D: TRBD1

CDR3: CASSSGTKYSNQPQHF
DNA: TGTGCCAGCAGCAGTGGGACAAAATATAGCAATCAGCCCCAGCATTTT
size: .
length: 16
V: TRBV28
J: TRBJ1-5
D: .

CDR3: CATSLGGWSNQPQHF
DNA: TGTGCCACCAGCCTCGGAGGGTGGAGCAATCAGCCCCAGCATTTT
size: .
length: 15
V: TRBV15
J: TRBJ1-5
D: .

CDR3: CASSLAGTGIEQYF
DNA: TGTGCCAGCAGCTTAGCTGGGACAGGGATCGAGCAGTACTTC
size: .
length: 14
V: TRBV7-9
J: TRBJ2-7
D: TRBD1

CDR3: CASSEVRTAYGELFF
DNA: TGTGCCAGCAGTGAAGTCCGGACAGCATACGGGGAGCTGTTTTTT
size: .
length: 15
V: TRBV2
J: TRBJ2-2
D: .

CDR3: CASSTGGFNYGYTF
DNA: TGTGCCAGCTCGACAGGGGGGTTCAACTATGGCTACACCTTC
size: .
length: 14
V: TRBV28
J: TRBJ1-2
D: TRBD1

CDR3: CAIRSPESEQYF
DNA: TGTGCCATCAGGTCCCCGGAGAGCGAGCAGTACTTC
size: .
length: 12
V: TRBV10-3
J: TRBJ2-7
D: .

CDR3: CASAGTGGARRETQYF
DNA: TGTGCCAGCGCCGGGACAGGGGGCGCAAGGAGAGAGACCCAGTACTTC
size: .
length: 16
V: TRBV27
J: TRBJ2-5
D: TRBD1